This entry lists 27 T cell receptor beta chains sequenced from one sample in a study of blood T cell repertoires in COVID-19. The method was immunoSEQ multiplex PCR; TCRdb's version includes in-frame clones alone and lacks a portion of them. The repertoire holds tens of thousands of clones, 84% seen once, with over 9% in the top ten. Sequenced material: peripheral blood. The receptors stem from a human donor in a cohort sampled during active COVID-19.

J is TRBJ2-5 and V is TRBV15, with 9 positions matching TRBD1. The CDR3 totals 17 residues. Germline assignment: CDR1 LNHNV and CDR2 YYDKDF (reference sequence). V shed 0 bases and J 2 bases; nucleotides not matched to a gene: 7. The CDR3 bases are TGTGCCACCAGCAGAGATCTCATGGGGACAGGGCAAGAGACCCAGTACTTC. This codes for CATSRDLMGTGQETQYF.

The chain joins TRBV29-1 to TRBJ2-7; D uncertain. The CDR3 has 13 residues. The V end lost 1 base, the J end lost 1 base, and 8 bases lay between the germline ends. Germline-derived CDR1 and CDR2 are SQVTM and ANQGSEA. CDR3 in DNA: TGCAGCGTTGAAGGAAACAGATCCTACGAGCAGTACTTC. Its translation is CSVEGNRSYEQYF.

The chain is built from TRBV19 and TRBJ1-5; 7 positions match TRBD1. The CDR3 runs 15 residues. Losses at the gene ends were 4 bases for V and 4 bases for J; bases not matched to a gene: 7. Germline CDR1 LNHDA, CDR2 SQIVND (reference sequence). The CDR3: CASSTNRGLNQPQHF. DNA of the CDR3: TGTGCCAGTAGTACGAACAGGGGACTTAATCAGCCCCAGCATTTT.

In this sample, this clone turned up a few times. The chain is built from TRBV5-1 and TRBJ1-4; 7 bases are shared with TRBD1. V lost 3 bases and J lost 3; bases outside the gene matches: 2. CDR3 length: 14 residues. The germline CDR1 and CDR2 sequences are SGHRS and YFSETQ. The CDR3 DNA reads as TGCGCCAGCAGCTCGGACAGGTCTAATGAAAAACTGTTTTTT. It translates to CASSSDRSNEKLFF.

The V call is TRBV4-2, the J call TRBJ2-1, with 12 bases matching TRBD2. This CDR3 has 17 amino acids. CDR1 and CDR2 from the germline V gene are LGHNA and YNFKEQ. The V segment lost 0 bases and the J segment 8 bases; nucleotides outside the gene matches: 8. CDR3 protein: CASSQEFGTSGSYEQFF. The CDR3 coding sequence is TGTGCCAGCAGCCAAGAATTCGGGACTAGCGGGTCCTATGAGCAGTTCTTC.

This clone was observed a handful of times. J is TRBJ1-1 and V is TRBV7-9; D gene uncertain. Trimming cost V 1 base and J 7 bases, with 7 bases left between them. Germline CDR1 reads SEHNR; CDR2 reads FQNEAQ (reference sequence). The CDR3 loop spans 12 amino acids. The CDR3 nucleotides are TGTGCCAGCAGCTTAGATTACAGTGAAGCTTTCTTT. Protein product: CASSLDYSEAFF. Full variable domain (rest looked up from reference TRBV7-9 and TRBJ1-1): DTGVSQNPRHKITKRGQNVTFRCDPISEHNRLYWYRQTLGQGPEFLTYFQNEAQLEKSRLLSDRFSAERPKGSFSTLEIQRTEQGDSAMYLCASSLDYSEAFFGQGTRLTVV.

This clone was seen just once. This chain links TRBV5-1 with TRBJ2-6; possible D gene TRBD1, 6 bases. The germline gives CDR1 SGHRS, CDR2 YFSETQ. V shed 2 bases and J shed 0 bases, with 12 bases lying between them. The CDR3 has 17 amino acids. CDR3 protein: CASSLAGVYSGANVLTF. The CDR3 nucleotides are TGCGCCAGCAGCTTAGCAGGGGTTTACTCTGGGGCCAACGTCCTGACTTTC.

The CDR3 loop reads CASSLRGYTGELFF. In DNA form, the CDR3 reads TGTGCCAGCAGTTTACGGGGGTACACCGGGGAGCTGTTTTTT. V usage is TRBV28 and J usage is TRBJ2-2; weak D call: TRBD2 (6 bases). Trimming took off 2 bases at V and 3 bases at J, with 7 bases between the two ends. The germline V gene has CDR1 MDHEN and CDR2 SYDVKM. This CDR3 is 14 amino acids long. The whole variable domain, remainder taken from reference TRBV28 and TRBJ2-2, is DVKVTQSSRYLVKRTGEKVFLECVQDMDHENMFWYRQDPGLGLRLIYFSYDVKMKEKGDIPEGYSVSREKKERFSLILESASTNQTSMYLCASSLRGYTGELFFGEGSRLTVL.

V gene TRBV9 combines with J gene TRBJ1-2; D perhaps matches TRBD1 (6 bases). The CDR3 loop spans 15 amino acids. V was pared by 2 bases and J by 3 bases, with 14 bases between. Germline lookup yields CDR1 SGDLS and CDR2 YYNGEE. DNA for the CDR3: TGTGCCAGCAGCGTGACGACAGGACCTTACTATGGCTACACCTTC. Residues: CASSVTTGPYYGYTF.

The gene calls are TRBV9 and TRBJ1-3; D gene unclear. V was pared by 2 bases and J by 0 bases, with 9 bases between. The CDR3 spans 15 residues. Germline CDR1 reads SGDLS; CDR2 reads YYNGEE. CDR3 loop: CASSVEVVSGNTIYF. CDR3 DNA: TGTGCCAGCAGCGTCGAAGTAGTCTCTGGAAACACCATATATTTT.

This clone has a handful of counts. The chain recombines TRBV5-1 with TRBJ2-3; D gene uncertain. The CDR3 has 14 amino acids. From germline, CDR1 is SGHRS and CDR2 YFSETQ. Trimming took off 5 bases at V and 3 bases at J, with 13 bases between the two ends. The CDR3 loop is CASSKESRTDTQYF. CDR3 DNA sequence: TGCGCCAGCAGTAAAGAAAGCCGAACAGATACGCAGTATTTT.

This chain connects TRBV5-6 to TRBJ2-3, with a possible D match to TRBD2 (5 bases). The CDR3 has 12 residues. The V gene's germline CDR1 is SGHDT and CDR2 YYEEEE. Trimming took off 4 bases at V and 4 bases at J, with 7 bases between the two ends. CDR3 residues: CASSPGADTQYF. The CDR3 bases are TGTGCCAGCAGCCCCGGGGCAGATACGCAGTATTTT.

The rearrangement joins TRBV6-2 or TRBV6-3 to TRBJ1-2; the match to TRBD1 covers 10 bases. CDR1 is MNHEY, CDR2 SVGEGT, per germline. The CDR3 totals 15 residues. V dropped 7 bases and J dropped 4; count of bases not matched to a gene: 9. The CDR3 region is CASTPTGGVLYGYTF. Written as DNA, the CDR3 is TGTGCCAGCACCCCGACAGGGGGCGTCCTCTATGGCTACACCTTC.

V and J are TRBV10-3 and TRBJ1-4; D is unclear. Trimming removed 2 bases from V and 7 bases from J, with 5 bases in between. Germline V gene lookup returns CDR1 ENHRY and CDR2 SYGVKD. This CDR3 has 12 amino acids. The CDR3 spells CAISENSEKLFF. CDR3 in DNA: TGTGCCATCAGTGAGAACAGTGAAAAACTGTTTTTT.

The rearrangement joins TRBV4-1 to TRBJ1-5; 8 bases line up with TRBD1. The CDR3 runs to 18 residues. The junction had 15 bases not matched to a gene; V was cut back by 3 bases and J by 5 bases. Germline CDR1 and CDR2: MGHRA and YSYEKL. The CDR3 DNA reads as TGCGCCAGCAGCCATGATCCCCTTGGACAGGGAGGTGATCAGCCCCAGCATTTT. The encoded protein is CASSHDPLGQGGDQPQHF.

The chain joins TRBV4-1 to TRBJ2-4; 10 nucleotides align to TRBD1. J lost 2 bases, V lost 2 bases, and 6 bases had no gene match. CDR1 and CDR2 from the germline V gene are MGHRA and YSYEKL. The CDR3 covers 17 residues. CDR3: CASSQNGDRGPKNIQYF. As DNA, the CDR3 is TGCGCCAGCAGCCAAAATGGGGACAGGGGCCCCAAAAACATTCAGTACTTC.

CDR3 region: CASSLSVYYEQYF. The CDR3 DNA follows: TGTGCCAGCAGTTTATCGGTCTACTACGAGCAGTACTTC. The chain recombines TRBV27 with TRBJ2-7; no clear D. The germline gives CDR1 MNHEY, CDR2 SMNVEV (reference sequence). The CDR3 is 13 amino acids. V gave up 0 bases and J gave up 3 bases, with 6 bases separating them.

V usage is TRBV19 and J usage is TRBJ2-5; 7 nucleotides match TRBD1. Germline CDR1 LNHDA, CDR2 SQIVND (reference sequence). This CDR3 region has 14 residues. With 5 bases clipped from V and 3 bases from J, the junction kept 6 bases outside the gene matches. CDR3 nucleotides: TGTGCCAGTAGTTCGTGGACAGGTGAAGAGACCCAGTACTTC. Its translation is CASSSWTGEETQYF.

This sequence joins TRBV12-2 and TRBJ2-1; the DNA was not compared with TRBD1, the D call given in the table. TRBV12-2 is a documented pseudogene. The CDR3 is 15 residues long. The CDR3 nucleotides read TGTGCAAGTCGCTTAGGAGGGGGACAGGTCAGTGAGCAGTTCTTC. Protein sequence: CASRLGGGQVSEQFF.

V and J are TRBV5-4 and TRBJ2-7, with 13 bases identical to TRBD2. V gave up 1 base and J gave up 5 bases; unmatched junction bases: 9. Germline lookup yields CDR1 SGHNT and CDR2 YYREEE (reference sequence). The CDR3 is made up of 17 amino acids. The CDR3 DNA follows: TGTGCCAGCAGCTTGATCGGACTAGCGGGAGTAGTCAACGAGCAGTACTTC. This sequence encodes CASSLIGLAGVVNEQYF.

V is TRBV5-4 and J is TRBJ1-1; 7 nucleotides align to TRBD1. The germline CDR1 and CDR2 sequences are SGHNT and YYREEE (reference sequence). The CDR3 has 18 residues. Germline trimming cut 4 bases from V and 3 bases from J; bases unmatched to any gene: 18. The CDR3 region is CASSQRGQVRVKDTEAFF. The CDR3, as DNA: TGTGCCAGCAGCCAACGTGGACAGGTGAGAGTAAAGGACACTGAAGCTTTCTTT.

The gene calls are TRBV19 and TRBJ1-1, with D hard to call. The CDR3 extends over 14 amino acids. Trimming pared 2 bases from V and 3 bases from J, leaving 10 bases between. From germline, CDR1 is LNHDA and CDR2 SQIVND (reference sequence). The CDR3 reads CASSITDYYTEAFF. DNA of the CDR3: TGTGCCAGTAGTATAACAGATTACTACACTGAAGCTTTCTTT.

J is TRBJ1-1 and V is TRBV19, with TRBD1 matching over 7 bases. CDR1 and CDR2 from the germline V gene are LNHDA and SQIVND (reference sequence). V gave up 3 bases and J gave up 10 bases; unmatched junction bases: 11. The CDR3 runs 14 residues. The CDR3, as DNA: TGTGCCAGTAGTATTGGTCAGGGGGGTCGGGTAGCTTTCTTT. This encodes CASSIGQGGRVAFF. Based on the CDR3 plus reference TRBV19 and TRBJ1-1, the full variable domain is DGGITQSPKYLFRKEGQNVTLSCEQNLNHDAMYWYRQDPGQGLRLIYYSQIVNDFQKGDIAEGYSVSREKKESFPLTVTSAQKNPTAFYLCASSIGQGGRVAFFGQGTRLTVV.

The rearrangement links TRBV5-8 to TRBJ1-4; unclear D gene. Per germline, CDR1 SGHTS and CDR2 YDEGEE. V lost 5 bases and J 11 bases, leaving 25 bases between the germline ends. CDR3 length: 16 amino acids. The CDR3: CASRPQWGGGSGKLFF. Here the CDR3 DNA reads TGTGCCAGCAGACCCCAGTGGGGAGGTGGAAGTGGGAAACTGTTTTTT.

This chain uses TRBV7-9 with TRBJ2-6; 12 bases align to TRBD1. This CDR3 is built from 16 residues. Germline V gene data show CDR1 as SEHNR and CDR2 as FQNEAQ (reference sequence). V trimming: 7 bases; J trimming: 2 bases; junction bases outside the gene matches: 3. CDR3 region: CASMGQGAPGANVLTF. The CDR3 DNA is TGTGCCAGCATGGGACAGGGGGCGCCTGGGGCCAACGTCCTGACTTTC.

The rearrangement uses TRBV27 and TRBJ2-1; 9 positions match TRBD2. Germline V gene lookup returns CDR1 MNHEY and CDR2 SMNVEV (reference sequence). This CDR3 is built from 15 residues. The trim removed 11 bases at V and 6 bases at J, leaving 14 bases unmatched. The CDR3 loop is CASRPPLAGLNEQFF. CDR3 coding DNA: TGTGCCTCCCGACCCCCGCTAGCGGGGCTCAATGAGCAGTTCTTC.

The chain uses TRBV11-2 and TRBJ2-3; 7 bases agree with TRBD2. The CDR3 has 15 amino acids. Trimming took 2 bases from V and 6 from J; bases not matched to a gene: 8. The V gene's germline CDR1 is SGHAT and CDR2 FQNNGV. CDR3 amino acids: CASSLMFGGSDTQYF. The CDR3, as DNA: TGTGCCAGCAGCTTAATGTTCGGGGGGAGCGATACGCAGTATTTT.